The text below deals with one T cell receptor beta chain. Using RNA transcripts as the source, TCR beta CDR3 regions were amplified. Initially, a first-round RT-PCR of the TCR CDR3 employed the HTBI primer set. Via MiXCR, TCRdb re-called the multiplex PCR reads, giving one row per CDR3 protein. This sample has roughly 500,000 distinct CDR3 sequences, with about 20% found just once. These data come from a study of T cells in Graves' hyperthyroidism and ophthalmopathy. V was clipped by 8 bases and J by 7 bases, with 27 bases between them. Germline loops: CDR1 MNHNS, CDR2 SASEGT. This CDR3 has 17 amino acids.

The material sequenced was blood. V gene TRBV6-1 combines with J gene TRBJ1-5; possible D gene TRBD1, 5 bases. This sequence was found in a woman aged 70-85 years with Graves' ophthalmopathy. The CDR3 reads CASSPPNRGIGIQPQHF. CDR3 nucleotides: TGTGCCAGCTCACCACCGAACCGGGGGATTGGAATACAGCCCCAGCATTTT.